Here is one TCR beta chain with its context. Libraries were prepared by immunoSEQ multiplex PCR; TCRdb keeps only in-frame clonotypes and omits some of them. The data show some 120,000 clones, 92% seen once. The source of the sample is a study of T cell responses to AZD1222 COVID-19 vaccine. Germline values: CDR1 KGHSH, CDR2 LQKENI. Trimming stripped 1 base from V and 5 bases from J, with 11 bases between. CDR3 size: 14 residues. The clonotype comes from an adult who received the AZD1222 COVID-19 vaccine. This sample comprised peripheral blood, obtained 28 days after the second AZD1222 dose. The rearrangement joins TRBV18 to TRBJ1-1; D not certain. This CDR3 is CASSPLGEGTEAFF. The CDR3 coding sequence is TGTGCCAGCTCACCACTCGGGGAGGGAACTGAAGCTTTCTTT.